The 28 T cell receptor beta chains given below trace back to one sample, sequenced in a study of shared clonotypes between healthy human individuals. Naivety among CD8 cells was defined by CD45RO negativity and positive CCR7 selection, thereby excluding terminally differentiated effector memory CD45RA+ cells. Assay used: immunoSEQ multiplex PCR; TCRdb lists only in-frame clones, some missing. The repertoire holds some 2.1 million clones, with 93% as singletons. Sample: naive CD8+ T cells from PBMCs. These receptors originate from a man between 18 and 29 years old in good health. Some clones in this sample may be carry-over from other donors' samples.

This chain joins TRBV4-1 and TRBJ1-4; 8 positions match TRBD1. Germline CDR1 MGHRA, CDR2 YSYEKL. The ends lost 2 bases at V and 1 base at J; junction bases unmatched: 6. This CDR3 spans 17 amino acids. The CDR3, as DNA: TGCGCCAGCAGCCAATTTGGGACAGGACTAACTAATGAAAAACTGTTTTTT. It is translated as CASSQFGTGLTNEKLFF.

V and J are TRBV28 and TRBJ2-3; D may match TRBD1 or TRBD2 (5 bases each). V lost 2 bases and J 0 bases, leaving 12 bases between the germline ends. Germline V CDR1 and CDR2: MDHEN, SYDVKM. The CDR3 has 16 residues. This chain's CDR3 is CASSLGTGPSTDTQYF. CDR3 nucleotide sequence: TGTGCCAGCAGTTTAGGCACGGGACCTAGCACAGATACGCAGTATTTT.

The V gene is TRBV21-1, the J gene TRBJ2-7; TRBD1 is taken as the D call from the table, unchecked against the DNA. TRBV21-1 is marked as a pseudogene. The length of the CDR3 is 14 residues. The CDR3 protein is CASSKDQGPYEQYF. The DNA for the CDR3 is TGTGCCAGCAGCAAAGACCAGGGGCCCTACGAGCAGTACTTC.

The chain links TRBV15 to TRBJ1-3, with TRBD1 matching 8 bases. The germline V gene encodes CDR1 LNHNV and CDR2 YYDKDF (reference sequence). This CDR3 has 19 residues. Losses at the gene ends were 4 bases for V and 4 bases for J; bases not matched to a gene: 18. Here the CDR3 reads CATSTDVPRDRRLGNTIYF. For the CDR3, the DNA is TGTGCCACCAGCACAGACGTCCCACGGGACAGGAGGCTGGGAAACACCATATATTTT. Complete variable domain (other parts from reference TRBV15 and TRBJ1-3): DAMVIQNPRYQVTQFGKPVTLSCSQTLNHNVMYWYQQKSSQAPKLLFHYYDKDFNNEADTPDNFQSRRPNTSFCFLDIRSPGLGDTAMYLCATSTDVPRDRRLGNTIYFGEGSWLTVV.

There are a few counts of this clone. The chain joins TRBV2 to TRBJ2-3; perhaps TRBD2 as D (6 bases). Between the trimmed V and J ends, which lost 3 bases and 4 bases, there was a span of 8 bases. The CDR3 runs 13 residues. Per germline, CDR1 SNHLY and CDR2 FYNNEI. The CDR3 sequence is CASSDRRADTQYF. CDR3 DNA sequence: TGTGCCAGCAGTGACCGGAGGGCAGATACGCAGTATTTT.

CDR3 DNA sequence: TGTGCCAGTAGTATAGTAGACGGGAGTACCTACGAGCAGTACTTC. Amino acids: CASSIVDGSTYEQYF. This chain links TRBV19 with TRBJ2-7, with D maybe TRBD2 (6 bases). The CDR3 is 15 amino acids. The germline V gene encodes CDR1 LNHDA and CDR2 SQIVND (reference sequence). V lost 1 base and J lost 2, with 12 bases in between.

The CDR3 nucleotides read TGTGCCAGCAAGACCCTAGCGGGAGGGAATGAGCAGTTCTTC. The encoded protein is CASKTLAGGNEQFF. The chain uses TRBV5-6 and TRBJ2-1; 12 nucleotides line up with TRBD2. Germline loops: CDR1 SGHDT, CDR2 YYEEEE. The CDR3 runs to 14 residues. The ends lost 6 bases at V and 7 bases at J; junction bases unmatched: 5.

The V call is TRBV9, the J call TRBJ2-1; 8 bases match TRBD1. Germline lookup yields CDR1 SGDLS and CDR2 YYNGEE. The CDR3 runs 14 residues. With 4 bases clipped from V and 5 bases from J, the junction kept 5 bases outside the gene matches. CDR3 nucleotide sequence: TGTGCCAGCAGCCCCGAGACAGGGGACAATGAGCAGTTCTTC. This sequence encodes CASSPETGDNEQFF.

A word on this clone: Different DNA sequences within this sample yield the same CDR3. This rearrangement joins TRBV19 to TRBJ2-2; D unresolved. The CDR3 runs to 14 residues. Germline CDR1 reads LNHDA; CDR2 reads SQIVND (reference sequence). The V end lost 3 bases, the J end lost 5 bases, and 10 bases lay between the germline ends. Here the CDR3 reads CASSIGLSTGELFF. The CDR3, as DNA: TGTGCCAGTAGTATTGGGCTGTCGACCGGGGAGCTGTTTTTT.

This chain joins TRBV30 and TRBJ1-1; perhaps TRBD1 as D (5 bases). This CDR3 region has 15 residues. Looked up from germline, CDR1 is GTSNPN and CDR2 is SVGIG (reference sequence). Trimming took 3 bases from V and 1 from J, leaving 15 bases between them. The CDR3 coding sequence is TGTGCCTGGAGACATCCGCGGACAAAGAACACTGAAGCTTTCTTT. It specifies CAWRHPRTKNTEAFF.

This chain connects TRBV11-2 to TRBJ2-1; D remains ambiguous. Trimming removed 5 bases at V and 0 bases at J, with 14 bases between. Germline CDR1 and CDR2: SGHAT and FQNNGV. This CDR3 has 16 amino acids. The CDR3 sequence: CASSLLRSSSYNEQFF. In DNA, the CDR3 is TGTGCCAGCAGCCTATTACGGAGTAGCTCCTACAATGAGCAGTTCTTC.

A note on this clone: The same CDR3 can be traced to other DNA sequences in this sample. The V gene is TRBV13, the J gene TRBJ2-7, with no clear D. Trimming left V 0 bases short and J 2 bases short, with 5 bases between. The germline gives CDR1 PRHDT, CDR2 FYEKMQ (reference sequence). CDR3 size: 13 residues. In DNA form, the CDR3 reads TGTGCCAGCAGCTTAGGACGGGCCTACGAGCAGTACTTC. Amino acids: CASSLGRAYEQYF.

The chain is built from TRBV10-1 and TRBJ2-1; no definite D call. Between the trimmed V and J ends, which lost 3 bases and 7 bases, there was a span of 13 bases. Germline V gene sequence: CDR1 WNHNN, CDR2 SYGVQD (reference sequence). The CDR3 is made up of 14 amino acids. The CDR3 coding sequence is TGCGCCAGCAGTGACCGGACCTACTGGAATGAGCAGTTCTTC. It encodes CASSDRTYWNEQFF.

The chain combines TRBV19 with TRBJ1-2; possible D gene TRBD1, 5 bases. The CDR3 totals 13 residues. The V gene's germline CDR1 is LNHDA and CDR2 SQIVND (reference sequence). Trimming removed 4 bases from V and 5 bases from J, with 11 bases in between. The DNA for the CDR3 is TGTGCCAGTAGTAAGGGGAAAACTTATGGCTACACCTTC. It translates to CASSKGKTYGYTF.

About this clone: The sample contains more than one DNA sequence encoding this CDR3. The chain carries TRBV28 and TRBJ2-2, with D unresolved. Trimming left V 3 bases short and J 3 bases short, with 8 bases between. Germline V CDR1 and CDR2: MDHEN, SYDVKM. The CDR3 consists of 14 residues. CDR3 sequence reads: CASSLLGYTGELFF. In DNA, the CDR3 is TGTGCCAGCAGTTTGCTCGGGTACACCGGGGAGCTGTTTTTT.

The chain uses TRBV4-1 and TRBJ2-7; D remains unclear. The V end was cut by 1 base, the J end by 1 base, with 8 bases between. The V gene's germline CDR1 is MGHRA and CDR2 YSYEKL. CDR3 length: 14 amino acids. CDR3 residues: CASSQVIGSYEQYF. Here the CDR3 DNA reads TGCGCCAGCAGCCAAGTAATTGGATCCTACGAGCAGTACTTC.

The chain uses TRBV28 and TRBJ2-1; D may be TRBD1 or TRBD2 (6 bases each). The CDR3 contains 12 residues. The V and J ends lost 5 bases and 5 bases respectively, with 7 bases between them. Germline V gene sequence: CDR1 MDHEN, CDR2 SYDVKM. CDR3 sequence (DNA): TGTGCCAGCAGTCGGGGGCACAATGAGCAGTTCTTC. Encoded protein: CASSRGHNEQFF.

Details on this clone: Different DNA sequences within this sample yield the same CDR3. V is TRBV9 and J is TRBJ1-1, with D possibly matching TRBD1 (5 bases). The CDR3 contains 14 residues. Trimming removed 0 bases from V and 4 bases from J, with 10 bases in between. In germline, CDR1 is SGDLS, CDR2 YYNGEE. The CDR3 DNA reads TGTGCCAGCAGCGTAGCTGGGGGTGGCACTGAAGCTTTCTTT. This encodes CASSVAGGGTEAFF.

V is TRBV2 and J is TRBJ2-2; no firm D call. The CDR3 is 11 amino acids. Per the germline V gene, CDR1 is SNHLY and CDR2 is FYNNEI. The V gene lost 4 bases and the J gene lost 6 bases, with 3 bases spanning the gap. The CDR3: CASSAAGELFF. The CDR3, as DNA: TGTGCCAGCAGTGCGGCCGGGGAGCTGTTTTTT.

The chain uses TRBV4-1 and TRBJ2-4; D is perhaps TRBD2 (6 bases). CDR3 length: 15 residues. Germline V CDR1 and CDR2: MGHRA, YSYEKL. V was cut by 3 bases and J by 0 bases, with 9 bases left in between. CDR3 in DNA: TGCGCCAGCAGCCATGAGGGACTAGCCAAAAACATTCAGTACTTC. This sequence encodes CASSHEGLAKNIQYF.

This clone was recorded once. The CDR3 sequence is CASSGTGAGSVEQYF. CDR3 DNA: TGTGCCAGCAGCGGGACGGGGGCAGGCTCGGTCGAGCAGTACTTC. The rearrangement uses TRBV9 and TRBJ2-7; D may match TRBD1 or TRBD2 (6 bases each). Germline CDR1 is SGDLS and CDR2 is YYNGEE. The CDR3 is 15 residues long. The V end lost 3 bases, the J end lost 6 bases, and 19 bases lay between the germline ends.

This chain joins TRBV5-8 and TRBJ2-1; either TRBD1 or TRBD2 may supply D (6 bases each). The CDR3 extends over 11 amino acids. V was clipped by 9 bases and J by 7 bases, with 11 bases between them. Per the germline V gene, CDR1 is SGHTS and CDR2 is YDEGEE. The CDR3 bases are TGTGCCAATAGGAGGGGGAATGAGCAGTTCTTC. It translates to CANRRGNEQFF. Drawing the rest from reference TRBV5-8 and TRBJ2-1, the complete variable domain is EAGVTQSPTHLIKTRGQQATLRCSPISGHTSVYWYQQALGLGLQFLLWYDEGEERNRGNFPPRFSGRQFPNYSSELNVNALELEDSALYLCANRRGNEQFFGPGTRLTVL.

The chain employs TRBV13 and TRBJ1-2; D remains unclear. CDR1 is PRHDT, CDR2 FYEKMQ, per germline (reference sequence). The ends were cut back, 5 bases at V and 4 bases at J, with 17 bases in the middle. This CDR3 spans 15 amino acids. Here the CDR3 DNA reads TGTGCCAGCAGCCGCGGGCCGGGCCCCCCCTATGGCTACACCTTC. Its translation: CASSRGPGPPYGYTF.

The chain employs TRBV29-1 and TRBJ1-4; 7 bases line up with TRBD1. CDR1 is SQVTM and CDR2 is ANQGSEA in the germline V gene. This CDR3 spans 14 amino acids. V dropped 6 bases and J dropped 5; count of bases not matched to a gene: 9. The CDR3 DNA is TGCAGCGTAAGGGACAGCGGACTGAATGAAAAACTGTTTTTT. Its protein product is CSVRDSGLNEKLFF.

V and J are TRBV28 and TRBJ1-5; D uncertain. Germline V CDR1 and CDR2: MDHEN, SYDVKM. This CDR3 has 16 amino acids. The ends were cut back, 2 bases at V and 4 bases at J, with 15 bases in the middle. The CDR3 loop is CASSLGFRSPNQPQHF. CDR3 DNA: TGTGCCAGCAGTTTAGGGTTCCGGAGCCCGAATCAGCCCCAGCATTTT.

The rearrangement links TRBV9 to TRBJ2-7; D gene ambiguous. Trimming pared 8 bases from V and 0 bases from J, leaving 15 bases between. The CDR3 is 14 amino acids. Looked up from germline, CDR1 is SGDLS and CDR2 is YYNGEE. CDR3 in amino acids: CASSLGSASYEQYF. CDR3 nucleotides: TGTGCCAGTTCATTAGGGTCTGCCTCCTACGAGCAGTACTTC.

The count of this clone is one. V usage is TRBV21-1 and J usage is TRBJ2-5. TRBV21-1 corresponds to a pseudogene. CDR3 length: 15 amino acids. CDR3 bases: TGTGCCAGCAGCAAAGCAGGGGTGGAGCGGGAGACCCAGTACTTC. It codes for CASSKAGVERETQYF.

The chain has TRBV25-1 and TRBJ1-3, with D possibly being TRBD1 (6 bases). Germline CDR1 MGHDK, CDR2 SYGVNS. This CDR3 is built from 15 residues. V was clipped by 6 bases and J by 0 bases, with 12 bases between them. The CDR3 protein is CASSADRLSGNTIYF. CDR3 bases: TGTGCCAGCAGCGCGGACAGACTCTCTGGAAACACCATATATTTT.